The clone carrying this T cell receptor (beta chain) was seen a handful of times. Its antigen is unidentified. Sample-barcoded 5' priming and a J-beta primer mix drove a second PCR of about 6 to 12 cycles. One entry per CDR3 protein results from TCRdb running MiXCR on the 5' RACE reads. The sample shows some 1.7 million distinct CDR3 sequences, roughly 30% of them seen only once. The data belong to a study of blood T cells in healthy people across ages. With 6 bases removed from V and 3 bases from J, the gap between germline ends came to 6 bases. The length of the CDR3 is 12 residues. Germline V gives CDR1 SGHTA, CDR2 FQGNSA. General study points: It was the long-lived donors that had more naive CD4+ cells and higher diversity than aged donors.

The sequence came from a woman aged 30 to 39 in good health. The chain couples TRBV7-2 to TRBJ2-1; D call uncertain. The sequenced sample was blood. The CDR3 DNA follows: TGTGCCAGCAGACGACTCTACAATGAGCAGTTCTTC. Residues: CASRRLYNEQFF.